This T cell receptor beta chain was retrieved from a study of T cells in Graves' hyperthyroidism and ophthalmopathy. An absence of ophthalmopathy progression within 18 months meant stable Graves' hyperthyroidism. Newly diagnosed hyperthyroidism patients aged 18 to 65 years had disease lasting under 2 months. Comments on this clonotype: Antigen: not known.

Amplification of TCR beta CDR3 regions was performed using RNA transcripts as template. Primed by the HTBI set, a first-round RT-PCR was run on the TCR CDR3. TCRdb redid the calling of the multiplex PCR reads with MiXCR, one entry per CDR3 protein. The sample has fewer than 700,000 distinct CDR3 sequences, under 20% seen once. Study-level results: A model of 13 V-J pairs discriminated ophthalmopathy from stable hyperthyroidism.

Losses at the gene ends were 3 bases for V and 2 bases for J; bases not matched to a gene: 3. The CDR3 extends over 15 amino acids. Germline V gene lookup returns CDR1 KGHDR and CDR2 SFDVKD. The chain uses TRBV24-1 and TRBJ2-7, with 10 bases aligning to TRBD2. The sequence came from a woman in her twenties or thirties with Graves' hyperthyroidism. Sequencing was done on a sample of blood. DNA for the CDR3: TGTGCCACCAGTGATCGGACTAGCGGTACCTACGAGCAGTACTTC. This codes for CATSDRTSGTYEQYF.